The 5 T cell receptor beta chains in this list originate from one sample, sequenced in a study of stem cell transplantation in POMP-related autoinflammatory disease. Clones were read by immunoSEQ multiplex PCR, and TCRdb kept only the in-frame ones, dropping some. This table has some 69,000 clones, approximately 91% appearing once. Sequencing used CD4+ T cells from PBMCs, obtained after stem cell transplantation. Every receptor here comes from a human patient with POMP-related autoinflammation and immune dysregulation (PRAID). Some T cells may arise from the graft donor.

The V and J genes are TRBV28 and TRBJ1-6; D unclear. Germline values: CDR1 MDHEN, CDR2 SYDVKM. The ends were cut back, 4 bases at V and 7 bases at J, with 11 bases in the middle. The CDR3 runs to 14 residues. CDR3 residues: CASSYPGPNSPLHF. CDR3 DNA sequence: TGTGCCAGCAGTTACCCGGGCCCGAATTCACCCCTCCACTTT.

The chain joins TRBV7-2 to TRBJ2-3; D gene uncertain. V was cut by 2 bases and J by 3 bases, with 6 bases left in between. CDR1 is SGHTA and CDR2 is FQGNSA in the germline V gene. The CDR3 loop spans 13 amino acids. DNA of the CDR3: TGTGCCAGCAGCTTATTCATAACAGATACGCAGTATTTT. It specifies CASSLFITDTQYF. Full variable domain (rest looked up from reference TRBV7-2 and TRBJ2-3): GAGVSQSPSNKVTEKGKDVELRCDPISGHTALYWYRQSLGQGLEFLIYFQGNSAPDKSGLPSDRFSAERTGGSVSTLTIQRTQQEDSAVYLCASSLFITDTQYFGPGTRLTVL.

The chain uses TRBV5-1 and TRBJ2-2; 8 bases match TRBD2. From germline, CDR1 is SGHRS and CDR2 YFSETQ. V lost 0 bases, J lost 7 bases, and 8 bases stayed unmatched. This CDR3 has 16 residues. As DNA, the CDR3 is TGCGCCAGCAGCTTGGCCGGGACTAGAGCCAGCGGGGAGCTGTTTTTT. Translated, it gives CASSLAGTRASGELFF.

The gene calls are TRBV5-1 and TRBJ2-2; D ambiguous. Germline V gene lookup returns CDR1 SGHRS and CDR2 YFSETQ. This CDR3 contains 15 residues. The germline V and J ends were trimmed by 0 bases and 1 base, with 7 bases remaining between them. DNA for the CDR3: TGCGCCAGCAGCTTGGGTCACTTGAACACCGGGGAGCTGTTTTTT. This gives the protein CASSLGHLNTGELFF.

This chain joins TRBV18 and TRBJ2-3; D gene uncertain. Looked up from germline, CDR1 is KGHSH and CDR2 is LQKENI. Between the trimmed V and J ends, which lost 2 bases and 6 bases, there was a span of 6 bases. This CDR3 region has 12 residues. The CDR3 nucleotides are TGTGCCAGCTCACCAATGAGGGATACGCAGTATTTT. It encodes CASSPMRDTQYF.